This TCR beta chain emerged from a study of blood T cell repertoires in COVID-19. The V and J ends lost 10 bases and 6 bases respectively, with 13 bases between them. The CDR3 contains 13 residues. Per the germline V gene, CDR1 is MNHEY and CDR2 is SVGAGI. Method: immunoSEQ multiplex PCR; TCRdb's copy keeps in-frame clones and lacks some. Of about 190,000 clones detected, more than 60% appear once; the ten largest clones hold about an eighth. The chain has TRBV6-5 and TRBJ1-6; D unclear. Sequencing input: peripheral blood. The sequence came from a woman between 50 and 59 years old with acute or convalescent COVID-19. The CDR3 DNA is TGTGCCATGACTCGATCGCCTAATTCACCCCTCCACTTT. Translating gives CAMTRSPNSPLHF.